Listed below are T cell receptor beta chains from one sample, sequenced in a study of cytomegalovirus exposure and HLA in healthy donors. Assay: immunoSEQ multiplex PCR; the TCRdb copy retains only in-frame clones and omits some. The data contain about 160,000 clones, about 76% of them singletons. Sequencing was carried out using PBMCs. The source is a female donor in good health and CMV-seronegative. Each CDR3 is given with its conserved first and last residue. D genes are given only for firm matches. The size of a clone is reported for some rows only, either as once, few or many, or as a class for expanded clones.

abundance: NA; d_gene: NA; j_gene: TRBJ2-6; v_gene: TRBV5-1; CDR3aa: CASSTENSGANVLTF; CDR3nt: TGCGCCAGCAGCACAGAGAACTCTGGGGCCAACGTCCTGACTTTC
abundance: NA; d_gene: NA; j_gene: TRBJ1-1; v_gene: TRBV28; CDR3aa: CASSSFGGGTEAFF; CDR3nt: TGTGCCAGCAGTTCATTCGGGGGTGGCACTGAAGCTTTCTTT
abundance: NA; d_gene: NA; j_gene: TRBJ2-1; v_gene: TRBV9; CDR3aa: CASSPGPRRYNEQFF; CDR3nt: TGTGCCAGCAGCCCAGGGCCCAGGAGATACAATGAGCAGTTCTTC
abundance: NA; d_gene: NA; j_gene: TRBJ1-1; v_gene: TRBV30; CDR3aa: CAWSVLTEAFF; CDR3nt: TGTGCCTGGAGTGTCCTCACTGAAGCTTTCTTT
abundance: NA; d_gene: NA; j_gene: TRBJ1-5; v_gene: TRBV4-2; CDR3aa: CASSQERGDQPQHF; CDR3nt: TGTGCCAGCAGCCAAGAGAGAGGAGATCAGCCCCAGCATTTT
abundance: few; d_gene: NA; j_gene: TRBJ1-1; v_gene: TRBV18; CDR3aa: CASSPSVRGAEAFF; CDR3nt: TGTGCCAGCTCACCATCGGTCCGGGGGGCTGAAGCTTTCTTT
abundance: NA; d_gene: TRBD1; j_gene: TRBJ2-1; v_gene: TRBV7-2; CDR3aa: CASSATPYRGRAYNEQFF; CDR3nt: TGTGCCAGCAGCGCCACGCCATACAGGGGAAGGGCATACAATGAGCAGTTCTTC
abundance: once; d_gene: TRBD1; j_gene: TRBJ1-2; v_gene: TRBV6-5; CDR3aa: CASSQDRVPSGYTF; CDR3nt: TGTGCCAGCAGCCAGGACAGGGTGCCATCTGGCTACACCTTC
abundance: NA; d_gene: TRBD1; j_gene: TRBJ1-1; v_gene: TRBV6-5; CDR3aa: CASRTGDRETEAFF; CDR3nt: TGTGCCAGCAGGACAGGGGATCGGGAAACTGAAGCTTTCTTT
abundance: NA; d_gene: TRBD2; j_gene: TRBJ2-1; v_gene: TRBV5-8; CDR3aa: CASLKREVSYEQFF; CDR3nt: TGTGCCAGCCTGAAGCGGGAGGTGTCTTATGAGCAGTTCTTC
abundance: NA; d_gene: TRBD1; j_gene: TRBJ2-1; v_gene: TRBV5-4; CDR3aa: CASSPAGQGAEQFF; CDR3nt: TGTGCCAGCAGCCCCGCCGGACAGGGTGCTGAGCAGTTCTTC
abundance: NA; d_gene: NA; j_gene: TRBJ2-1; v_gene: TRBV29-1; CDR3aa: CSVLSPAHNEQFF; CDR3nt: TGCAGCGTTCTATCCCCCGCCCACAATGAGCAGTTCTTC
abundance: NA; d_gene: TRBD1; j_gene: TRBJ1-1; v_gene: TRBV6-1; CDR3aa: CASRAGGVAEAFF; CDR3nt: TGTGCCAGCAGGGCAGGGGGTGTCGCTGAAGCTTTCTTT
abundance: NA; d_gene: TRBD1; j_gene: TRBJ1-2; v_gene: TRBV7-2; CDR3aa: CASSLVQGNGYTF; CDR3nt: TGTGCCAGCAGCTTAGTACAGGGGAATGGCTACACCTTC
abundance: NA; d_gene: NA; j_gene: TRBJ2-1; v_gene: TRBV9; CDR3aa: CASSVALQGPYNEQFF; CDR3nt: TGTGCCAGCAGCGTAGCTTTACAGGGACCCTACAATGAGCAGTTCTTC
abundance: NA; d_gene: NA; j_gene: TRBJ1-6; v_gene: TRBV10-1; CDR3aa: CASSPAGSPLHF; CDR3nt: TGCGCCAGCAGTCCCGCGGGATCACCCCTCCACTTT
abundance: NA; d_gene: TRBD1; j_gene: TRBJ1-3; v_gene: TRBV30; CDR3aa: CAWSARGGNTIYF; CDR3nt: TGTGCCTGGAGTGCCAGGGGGGGAAACACCATATATTTT
abundance: NA; d_gene: TRBD2; j_gene: TRBJ2-2; v_gene: TRBV19; CDR3aa: CASSSWTSGGSNLRYTGELFF; CDR3nt: TGTGCCAGTAGTTCCTGGACTAGCGGGGGTTCAAATCTCCGGTACACCGGGGAGCTGTTTTTT
abundance: NA; d_gene: TRBD1; j_gene: TRBJ1-1; v_gene: TRBV19; CDR3aa: CASSQTGTGAAFF; CDR3nt: TGTGCCAGTAGTCAAACGGGGACAGGGGCAGCTTTCTTT
abundance: many; d_gene: NA; j_gene: TRBJ1-3; v_gene: TRBV12-5; CDR3aa: CASGVGVSGNTIYF; CDR3nt: TGTGCTAGTGGTGTCGGGGTCTCTGGAAACACCATATATTTT
abundance: NA; d_gene: NA; j_gene: TRBJ2-7; v_gene: TRBV5-1; CDR3aa: CASSWSPQESYEQYF; CDR3nt: TGCGCCAGCAGCTGGTCTCCACAGGAGTCCTACGAGCAGTACTTC
abundance: NA; d_gene: NA; j_gene: TRBJ2-7; v_gene: TRBV6-5; CDR3aa: CASSYEQSSSYEQYF; CDR3nt: TGTGCCAGCAGTTACGAACAGTCAAGCTCCTACGAGCAGTACTTC
abundance: few; d_gene: TRBD1; j_gene: TRBJ1-1; v_gene: TRBV7-6; CDR3aa: CASSPRDREVVEAFF; CDR3nt: TGTGCCAGCAGCCCACGGGACAGGGAAGTTGTTGAAGCTTTCTTT
abundance: once; d_gene: TRBD1; j_gene: TRBJ2-2; v_gene: TRBV2; CDR3aa: CASMGTGTGSSGELFF; CDR3nt: TGTGCCAGCATGGGAACCGGGACAGGGAGTTCCGGGGAGCTGTTTTTC
abundance: NA; d_gene: NA; j_gene: TRBJ2-1; v_gene: TRBV7-9; CDR3aa: CASSLGSSRYNEQFF; CDR3nt: TGTGCCAGCAGCTTAGGGTCTAGCAGGTACAATGAGCAGTTCTTC
abundance: NA; d_gene: NA; j_gene: TRBJ1-1; v_gene: TRBV6-5; CDR3aa: CATMPSQGVSTEAFF; CDR3nt: TGTGCCACCATGCCCTCTCAAGGAGTTTCCACTGAAGCTTTCTTT
abundance: NA; d_gene: NA; j_gene: TRBJ1-2; v_gene: TRBV6-5; CDR3aa: CASSYSRDGRYGYTF; CDR3nt: TGTGCCAGCAGTTACAGTCGGGACGGGAGGTATGGCTACACCTTC
abundance: NA; d_gene: TRBD1; j_gene: TRBJ2-5; v_gene: TRBV12-5; CDR3aa: CASGPGQGVQTQYF; CDR3nt: TGTGCTAGTGGGCCTGGGCAGGGGGTGCAGACCCAGTACTTC
abundance: NA; d_gene: NA; j_gene: TRBJ2-5; v_gene: TRBV10-2; CDR3aa: CASSEALAWRKTQYF; CDR3nt: TGCGCCAGCAGTGAGGCCCTGGCTTGGAGGAAGACCCAGTACTTC
abundance: NA; d_gene: NA; j_gene: TRBJ1-6; v_gene: TRBV9; CDR3aa: CASSPGGDRYNSPLHF; CDR3nt: TGTGCCAGCAGCCCTGGAGGTGACAGGTACAATTCACCCCTCCACTTT
abundance: NA; d_gene: NA; j_gene: TRBJ1-1; v_gene: TRBV2; CDR3aa: CASSSDRYTEAFF; CDR3nt: TGTGCCAGCAGTTCAGACAGATACACTGAAGCTTTCTTT